These 15 T cell receptor beta chains were all obtained from the same sample, sequenced in a study of identical twins. TCRdb ran MiXCR on the 5' RACE reads and lists one entry per CDR3 protein. The sample consists of 400,000 to 600,000 distinct CDR3 sequences, 20% to 25% of them appearing once. The same data also contributed to another study, on yellow fever vaccine responses in identical twins.

The sequenced sample was CD4+ T cells sorted from blood. The receptors were sampled from a woman aged 18-29 years in good health.

The V gene is TRBV28, the J gene TRBJ2-7; 9 bases align to TRBD2. The germline V gene encodes CDR1 MDHEN and CDR2 SYDVKM. The CDR3 totals 14 residues. With 3 bases clipped from V and 2 bases from J, the junction kept 2 bases outside the gene matches. The CDR3 DNA is TGTGCCAGCAGTTTTCGCGGGAGGGCCTACGAGCAGTACTTC. Encoded protein: CASSFRGRAYEQYF.

CDR3 amino acids: CASHGAAGELFF. The CDR3 bases are TGCGCCAGCCACGGGGCGGCCGGGGAGCTGTTTTTT. The gene calls are TRBV10-2 and TRBJ2-2; TRBD1 or TRBD2 may be the D gene (5 bases each). The germline V gene encodes CDR1 WSHSY and CDR2 SAAADI. V lost 8 bases and J lost 6, with 10 bases in between. The CDR3 totals 12 residues.

This clonotype was detected only a few times. The chain uses TRBV7-8 and TRBJ2-7, with unresolved D. Germline lookup yields CDR1 SGHVS and CDR2 FQNEAQ. With 4 bases removed from V and 4 bases from J, the gap between germline ends came to 17 bases. This CDR3 has 15 residues. The CDR3 DNA reads TGTGCCAGCAGCTCGATCAGATATGAGTCGTACGAGCAGTACTTC. Translating gives CASSSIRYESYEQYF.

V and J are TRBV5-5 and TRBJ2-7; 9 positions agree with TRBD1. V lost 4 bases and J lost 0; bases outside the gene matches: 5. Germline values: CDR1 SGHKS, CDR2 YYEKEE (reference sequence). The CDR3 has 15 amino acids. The CDR3 reads CASSIDRGFSYEQYV. The CDR3 DNA sequence: TGTGCCAGCAGCATCGACAGGGGGTTCTCCTACGAGCAGTACGTC.

This clonotype has only a few counts. This chain joins TRBV5-5 and TRBJ1-2; perhaps TRBD1 as D (6 bases). The V end lost 2 bases, the J end lost 1 base, and 12 bases lay between the germline ends. Germline V lookup: CDR1 SGHKS, CDR2 YYEKEE (reference sequence). The CDR3 has 15 amino acids. The CDR3 loop is CASSLGGSFNYGYTF. The CDR3, as DNA: TGTGCCAGCAGCTTAGGGGGTTCCTTTAACTATGGCTACACCTTC. Filled out from reference TRBV5-5 and TRBJ1-2, the complete variable domain reads DAGVTQSPTHLIKTRGQQVTLRCSPISGHKSVSWYQQVLGQGPQFIFQYYEKEERGRGNFPDRFSARQFPNYSSELNVNALLLGDSALYLCASSLGGSFNYGYTFGSGTRLTVV.

The chain joins TRBV3-1 to TRBJ1-2; no clear D. Trimming left V 3 bases short and J 8 bases short, with 16 bases between. Germline V lookup: CDR1 LGHDT, CDR2 YNNKEL (reference sequence). The CDR3 has 14 amino acids. CDR3 sequence reads: CASSQDRRSQGYTF. CDR3 DNA: TGTGCCAGCAGCCAGGACCGGCGTTCCCAGGGCTACACCTTC.

The chain recombines TRBV12-3 or TRBV12-4 with TRBJ2-2; 7 bases match TRBD1. The CDR3 loop spans 16 amino acids. After removal of 0 bases from V and 2 bases from J, the junction contained 3 bases not matched to a gene. CDR3 DNA sequence: TGTGCCAGCAGTTTAGCGGCAGGGGGTAACACCGGGGAGCTGTTTTTT. Amino acid sequence: CASSLAAGGNTGELFF.

The gene calls are TRBV3-1 and TRBJ2-5; 8 bases align to TRBD2. The J segment lost 5 bases and the V segment lost 2 bases, leaving 4 bases of the junction unmatched. CDR3 length equals 14 residues. The germline gives CDR1 LGHDT, CDR2 YNNKEL (reference sequence). The CDR3 nucleotides are TGTGCCAGCAGCCAATACGGGGGGGGGGAGACCCAGTACTTC. As protein: CASSQYGGGETQYF.

The table lists this clonotype with a few counts. The chain has TRBV7-2 and TRBJ2-1; D is unclear. Between the trimmed V and J ends, which lost 5 bases and 1 base, there was a span of 12 bases. This CDR3 has 15 amino acids. In germline, CDR1 is SGHTA, CDR2 FQGNSA. The CDR3: CASSQRLGSYNEQFF. The DNA for the CDR3 is TGTGCCAGCAGCCAGAGGTTGGGGTCCTACAATGAGCAGTTCTTC. The full variable domain, rest sourced from reference TRBV7-2 and TRBJ2-1, is GAGVSQSPSNKVTEKGKDVELRCDPISGHTALYWYRQSLGQGLEFLIYFQGNSAPDKSGLPSDRFSAERTGGSVSTLTIQRTQQEDSAVYLCASSQRLGSYNEQFFGPGTRLTVL.

The table lists this clonotype with a count of one. This chain connects TRBV7-9 to TRBJ2-7, with D uncertain. Looked up from germline, CDR1 is SEHNR and CDR2 is FQNEAQ (reference sequence). Trimming removed 7 bases from V and 0 bases from J, with 13 bases in between. The CDR3 consists of 14 residues. This CDR3 is CASTPRRSSYEQYF. As DNA, the CDR3 is TGTGCCAGCACCCCCCGGCGGAGCTCCTACGAGCAGTACTTC.

The V gene is TRBV29-1, the J gene TRBJ2-5; the D gene is possibly TRBD2 (6 bases). The V end was cut by 4 bases, the J end by 5 bases, with 14 bases between. Germline CDR1 reads SQVTM; CDR2 reads ANQGSEA. The CDR3 sequence is 13 residues long. CDR3 loop: CSVGSGRGETQYF. The CDR3, as DNA: TGCAGCGTTGGAAGCGGGCGCGGGGAGACCCAGTACTTC.

The sample holds a few counts of this clonotype. V is TRBV3-1 and J is TRBJ2-4, with D possibly being TRBD1 (6 bases). Germline values: CDR1 LGHDT, CDR2 YNNKEL (reference sequence). V lost 4 bases and J lost 6, with 13 bases in between. The CDR3 is 14 amino acids. The CDR3 is CASSPRTVLNIQYF. The CDR3 DNA reads as TGTGCCAGCAGCCCCCGGACAGTTTTAAACATTCAGTACTTC.

The chain couples TRBV7-8 to TRBJ2-5, with 13 bases matching TRBD2. The CDR3 extends over 16 amino acids. V was pared by 5 bases and J by 5 bases, with 8 bases of the junction left unmatched. CDR1 is SGHVS, CDR2 FQNEAQ, per germline. The CDR3 bases are TGTGCCAGCAGCCCCCAGGGACTAGCGGGGAGGGAGACCCAGTACTTC. It is translated as CASSPQGLAGRETQYF.

The CDR3 DNA is TGTGCCAGCAGCCAAGAAGGAACAGGGGCTGAAGCTTTCTTT. This codes for CASSQEGTGAEAFF. The chain couples TRBV3-1 to TRBJ1-1, with TRBD1 matching over 7 bases. CDR3 length equals 14 residues. The germline V gene has CDR1 LGHDT and CDR2 YNNKEL (reference sequence). J lost 6 bases, V lost 0 bases, and 4 bases had no gene match.

This clonotype was seen more than once but under ten times. The chain joins TRBV5-6 to TRBJ1-1; D perhaps matches TRBD1 (5 bases). The CDR3 extends over 14 amino acids. Trimming removed 2 bases at V and 2 bases at J, with 10 bases between. Germline assignment: CDR1 SGHDT and CDR2 YYEEEE. The CDR3, as DNA: TGTGCCAGCAGCTTAAAGGGGTTTAACACTGAAGCTTTCTTT. This translates into CASSLKGFNTEAFF.